The source of this T cell receptor beta chain is a study of T cells after yellow fever vaccination. Overall study context: SMART-Seq v4 Ultra Low Input prepared libraries from low-cell fractions.

A universal primer site and UMIs were added as TCR cDNA was made by 5'RACE template switching. A single record per CDR3 protein comes from TCRdb applying MiXCR to the 5' RACE reads. The sample holds roughly 250,000 distinct CDR3 sequences, over 10% seen once. The CDR3 totals 14 residues. Trimming pared 1 base from V and 5 bases from J, leaving 11 bases between. Germline values: CDR1 SGHTA, CDR2 FQGNSA. Study-wide findings and caveats: Only a small proportion of the clonotypes turned up in both the CD4 and the CD8 compartments, likely arising from convergent recombination. Subsequent to the booster, the majority of primary-vaccination clones reappeared (roughly 96% CD4, approximately 85% CD8).

This clonotype was seen a few times. Its target is unknown. This TCR was sampled from a man aged 30 to 39 who received the YFV17D yellow fever vaccine. This rearrangement joins TRBV7-2 to TRBJ1-1, with D unclear. The sequencing here drew on CD4+ T cells sorted from PBMCs, taken 45 days after the yellow fever booster vaccination. CDR3 nucleotide sequence: TGTGCCAGCAGCTTAGGGGCCCGGAATACTGAAGCTTTCTTT. Protein: CASSLGARNTEAFF.